This T cell receptor beta chain was sequenced for a study of CD8 T cells in ankylosing spondylitis. This clonotype was counted between two and nine times. The antigen is not known. Study-wide findings and caveats: The clones that were linked to disease were reported to be significantly enriched in matched synovial fluid samples from ankylosing spondylitis patients. What seemed typical of ankylosing spondylitis blood was a TCR beta motif built from about eight highly homologous variants.

TCRdb ran MiXCR on the 5' RACE reads and lists one entry per CDR3 protein. This sample has about 540,000 distinct CDR3 sequences, with approximately 12% found just once. The receptor's source is a male donor with ankylosing spondylitis. Sequencing was performed on blood, either unsorted or a sorted T cell fraction (not recorded which).

DNA of the CDR3: TGTGCCAGCGAATCGGAGACTGAAGCTTTCTTT. Amino acid sequence: CASESETEAFF. The chain carries TRBV6-6 and TRBJ1-1; D ambiguous. CDR3 length equals 11 residues. V lost 8 bases and J 5 bases, leaving 9 bases between the germline ends. Germline V CDR1 and CDR2: MNHNY, SVGAGI (reference sequence).